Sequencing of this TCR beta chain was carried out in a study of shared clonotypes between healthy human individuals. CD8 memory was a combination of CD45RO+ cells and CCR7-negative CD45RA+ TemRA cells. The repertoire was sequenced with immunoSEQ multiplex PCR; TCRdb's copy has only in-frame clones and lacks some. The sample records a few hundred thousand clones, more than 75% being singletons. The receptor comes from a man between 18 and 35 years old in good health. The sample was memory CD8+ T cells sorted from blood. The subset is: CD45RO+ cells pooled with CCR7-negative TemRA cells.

CDR3 in amino acids: CASRDQGGYGYTF. The CDR3 DNA reads as TGTGCCAGCAGAGACCAGGGGGGCTATGGCTACACCTTC. This chain uses TRBV9 with TRBJ1-2; 7 bases map to TRBD1. This CDR3 contains 13 residues. Germline loops: CDR1 SGDLS, CDR2 YYNGEE. The trim removed 5 bases at V and 4 bases at J, leaving 5 bases unmatched.